Each of the 7 T cell receptor beta chains below was sequenced from the same sample in a study of identical twins (dated by TCRdb to the mid-2010s). The method behind the library was 5' RACE. The sequencer was an Illumina HiSeq 2000. TCRdb redid the processing of the public reads, applying fastp at Q25 and MiXCR, and retained in-frame beta chains. Identical CDR3 protein sequences are pooled into one entry, listed with their most common genes and DNA. The sample table contains around 1.7 million distinct CDR3 sequences; only one count was recorded for about 30% of them. The ten biggest clones cover around 0.3% of the sample. Sequenced input: cord blood. These receptors came from a newborn girl in good health.

The chain uses TRBV11-2 and TRBJ2-3; D may be TRBD1 (5 bases). The CDR3 is 14 amino acids. Trimming removed 5 bases from V and 5 bases from J, with 14 bases in between. CDR1 SGHAT and CDR2 FQNNGV come from the germline V gene. CDR3 in amino acids: CASSQILTGDTQYF. DNA for the CDR3: TGTGCCAGCAGCCAAATTCTTACAGGAGATACGCAGTATTTT.

This clonotype has more than one count but fewer than ten. The chain carries TRBV15 and TRBJ2-1; D is perhaps TRBD2 (5 bases). CDR3 length equals 11 residues. Trimming took off 4 bases at V and 8 bases at J, with 6 bases between the two ends. Germline V gene data show CDR1 as LNHNV and CDR2 as YYDKDF (reference sequence). This chain's CDR3 is CATSTGYEQFF. CDR3 coding DNA: TGTGCCACCAGCACGGGGTATGAGCAGTTCTTC. The full variable domain, with the rest looked up from reference TRBV15 and TRBJ2-1, is DAMVIQNPRYQVTQFGKPVTLSCSQTLNHNVMYWYQQKSSQAPKLLFHYYDKDFNNEADTPDNFQSRRPNTSFCFLDIRSPGLGDTAMYLCATSTGYEQFFGPGTRLTVL.

V and J are TRBV30 and TRBJ1-5; 7 bases match TRBD1. Unmatched junction bases numbered 9, after V lost 4 bases and J lost 3 bases. CDR3 length: 15 amino acids. The germline CDR1 and CDR2 sequences are GTSNPN and SVGIG (reference sequence). CDR3 in amino acids: CAWTPGQPNNQPQHF. In DNA form, the CDR3 reads TGTGCCTGGACACCGGGACAGCCGAACAATCAGCCCCAGCATTTT.

This clonotype was seen a few times. The chain employs TRBV3-1 and TRBJ1-1; D might be TRBD1 (5 bases). Germline assignment: CDR1 LGHDT and CDR2 YNNKEL (reference sequence). This CDR3 comprises 14 residues. V lost 1 base, J lost 4 bases, and 10 bases lay in between. CDR3 sequence reads: CASSQAGAATEAFF. CDR3 bases: TGTGCCAGCAGCCAAGCTGGGGCGGCCACTGAAGCTTTCTTT.

The rearrangement uses TRBV20-1 and TRBJ1-1, with D unresolved. Germline values: CDR1 DFQATT, CDR2 SNEGSKA (reference sequence). The CDR3 consists of 13 residues. Between the trimmed V and J ends, which lost 3 bases and 1 base, there was a span of 9 bases. CDR3 sequence: CSASTPPNTEAFF. In DNA, the CDR3 is TGCAGTGCTAGTACACCTCCGAACACTGAAGCTTTCTTT.

The chain couples TRBV18 to TRBJ2-6; 10 nucleotides align to TRBD2. Germline V lookup: CDR1 KGHSH, CDR2 LQKENI. Germline trimming cut 2 bases from V and 0 bases from J; bases unmatched to any gene: 7. The CDR3 covers 19 residues. DNA of the CDR3: TGTGCCAGCTCACCAGTTCTAGCGGGAGTCCCCTCTGGGGCCAACGTCCTGACTTTC. Protein: CASSPVLAGVPSGANVLTF.

The rearrangement joins TRBV29-1 to TRBJ2-7, with no clear D. V was pared by 5 bases and J by 2 bases, with 16 bases between. CDR1 is SQVTM and CDR2 is ANQGSEA in the germline V gene. CDR3 length equals 14 residues. The CDR3 reads CSVSVPGLPYEQYF. DNA of the CDR3: TGCAGCGTTTCCGTCCCCGGGCTGCCCTACGAGCAGTACTTC.